What follows is one T cell receptor (beta chain) and its context. The sample belongs to a study of control samples from healthy donors and cancer patients. The repertoire was sequenced with immunoSEQ multiplex PCR; TCRdb's copy has only in-frame clones and lacks some. This table has 95,000 to 120,000 clones, approximately 84% appearing once. The CDR3 runs 15 residues. Germline assignment: CDR1 KGHSH and CDR2 LQKENI. The germline V and J ends were trimmed by 6 bases and 4 bases, with 18 bases remaining between them. The TCR comes from a man between 18 and 35 years old in good health. Sequenced sample: blood. V is TRBV18 and J is TRBJ1-2, with a tentative D call TRBD1 (6 bases). CDR3 DNA: TGTGCCAGCTCCACTGGACAGACCTCTGTCTATGGCTACACCTTC. As protein: CASSTGQTSVYGYTF. The complete variable domain, with remaining parts taken from reference TRBV18 and TRBJ1-2, reads NAGVMQNPRHLVRRRGQEARLRCSPMKGHSHVYWYRQLPEEGLKFMVYLQKENIIDESGMPKERFSAEFPKEGPSILRIQQVVRGDSAAYFCASSTGQTSVYGYTFGSGTRLTVV.